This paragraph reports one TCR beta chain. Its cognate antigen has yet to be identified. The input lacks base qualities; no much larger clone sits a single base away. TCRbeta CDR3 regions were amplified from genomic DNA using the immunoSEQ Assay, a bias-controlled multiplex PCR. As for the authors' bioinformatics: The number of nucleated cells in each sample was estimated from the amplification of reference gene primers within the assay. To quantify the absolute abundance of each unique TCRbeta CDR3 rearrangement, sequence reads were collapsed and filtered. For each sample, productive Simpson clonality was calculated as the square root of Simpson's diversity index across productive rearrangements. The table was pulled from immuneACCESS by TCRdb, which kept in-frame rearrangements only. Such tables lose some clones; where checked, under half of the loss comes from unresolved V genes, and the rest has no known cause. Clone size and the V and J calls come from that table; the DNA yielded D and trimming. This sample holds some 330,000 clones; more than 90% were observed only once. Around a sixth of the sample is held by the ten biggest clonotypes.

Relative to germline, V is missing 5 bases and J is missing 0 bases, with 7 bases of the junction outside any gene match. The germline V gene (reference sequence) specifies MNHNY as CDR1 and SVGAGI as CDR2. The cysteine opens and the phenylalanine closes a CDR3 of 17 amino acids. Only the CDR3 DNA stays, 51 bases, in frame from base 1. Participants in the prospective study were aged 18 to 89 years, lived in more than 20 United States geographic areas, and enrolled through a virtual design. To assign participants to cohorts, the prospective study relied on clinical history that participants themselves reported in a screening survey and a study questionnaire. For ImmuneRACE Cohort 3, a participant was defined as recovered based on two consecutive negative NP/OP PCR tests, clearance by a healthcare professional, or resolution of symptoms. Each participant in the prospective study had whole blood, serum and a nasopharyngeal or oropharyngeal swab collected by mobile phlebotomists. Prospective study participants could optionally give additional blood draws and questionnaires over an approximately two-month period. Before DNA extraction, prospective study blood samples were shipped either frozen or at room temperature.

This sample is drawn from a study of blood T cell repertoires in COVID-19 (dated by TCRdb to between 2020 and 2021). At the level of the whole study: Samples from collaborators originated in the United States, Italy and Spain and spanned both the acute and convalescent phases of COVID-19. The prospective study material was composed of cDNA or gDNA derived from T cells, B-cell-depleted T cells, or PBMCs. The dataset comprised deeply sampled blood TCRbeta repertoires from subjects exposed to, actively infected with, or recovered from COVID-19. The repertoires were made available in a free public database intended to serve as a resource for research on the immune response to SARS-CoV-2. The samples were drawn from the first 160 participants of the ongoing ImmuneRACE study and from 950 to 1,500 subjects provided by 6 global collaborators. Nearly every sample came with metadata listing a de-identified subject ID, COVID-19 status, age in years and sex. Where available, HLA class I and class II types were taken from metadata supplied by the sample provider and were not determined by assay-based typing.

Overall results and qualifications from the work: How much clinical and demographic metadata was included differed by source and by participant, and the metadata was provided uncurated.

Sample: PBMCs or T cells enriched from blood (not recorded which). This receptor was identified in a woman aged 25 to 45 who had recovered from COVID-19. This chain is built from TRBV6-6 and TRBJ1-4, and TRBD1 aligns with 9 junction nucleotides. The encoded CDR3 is CASSLFGTGTTNEKLFF. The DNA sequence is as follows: TGTGCCAGCAGTCTGTTCGGGACAGGGACAACTAATGAAAAACTGTTTTTT.